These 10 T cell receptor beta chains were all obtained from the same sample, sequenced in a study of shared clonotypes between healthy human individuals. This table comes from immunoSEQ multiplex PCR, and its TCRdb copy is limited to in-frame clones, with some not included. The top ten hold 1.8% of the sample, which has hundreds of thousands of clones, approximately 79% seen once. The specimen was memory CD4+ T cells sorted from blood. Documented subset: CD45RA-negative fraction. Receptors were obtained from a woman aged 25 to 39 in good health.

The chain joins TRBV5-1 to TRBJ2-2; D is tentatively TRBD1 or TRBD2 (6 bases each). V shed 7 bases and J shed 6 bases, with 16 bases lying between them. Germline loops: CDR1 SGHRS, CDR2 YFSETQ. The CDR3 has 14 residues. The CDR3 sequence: CASFRRDNAGELFF. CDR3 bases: TGCGCCAGCTTCAGGAGGGACAACGCCGGGGAGCTGTTTTTT.

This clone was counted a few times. CDR3 region: CASRPQGTGQNYGYTF. The DNA of the CDR3 is TGTGCCAGCCGCCCCCAAGGGACAGGGCAAAACTATGGCTACACCTTC. The chain has TRBV28 and TRBJ1-2; 9 positions agree with TRBD1. Germline CDR1 is MDHEN and CDR2 is SYDVKM. The CDR3 totals 16 residues. The ends lost 8 bases at V and 2 bases at J; junction bases unmatched: 12.

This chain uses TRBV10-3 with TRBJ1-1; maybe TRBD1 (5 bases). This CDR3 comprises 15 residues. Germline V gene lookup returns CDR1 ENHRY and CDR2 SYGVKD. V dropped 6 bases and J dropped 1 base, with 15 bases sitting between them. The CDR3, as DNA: TGTGCCATCAGAGAAGAGGGGATTACGAACACTGAAGCTTTCTTT. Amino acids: CAIREEGITNTEAFF.

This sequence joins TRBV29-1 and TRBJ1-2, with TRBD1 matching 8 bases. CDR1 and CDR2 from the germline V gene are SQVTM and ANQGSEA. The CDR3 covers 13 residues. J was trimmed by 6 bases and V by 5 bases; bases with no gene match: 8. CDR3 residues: CSVSRTGWNGYTF. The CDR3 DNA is TGCAGCGTTTCCCGGACAGGGTGGAATGGCTACACCTTC.

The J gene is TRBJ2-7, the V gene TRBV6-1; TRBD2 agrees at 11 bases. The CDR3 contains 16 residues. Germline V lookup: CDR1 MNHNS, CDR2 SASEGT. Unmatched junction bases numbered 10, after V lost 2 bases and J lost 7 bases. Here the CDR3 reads CASSEFSGRAVVEQYF. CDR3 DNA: TGTGCCAGCAGTGAATTTAGCGGGAGGGCCGTAGTGGAGCAGTACTTC.

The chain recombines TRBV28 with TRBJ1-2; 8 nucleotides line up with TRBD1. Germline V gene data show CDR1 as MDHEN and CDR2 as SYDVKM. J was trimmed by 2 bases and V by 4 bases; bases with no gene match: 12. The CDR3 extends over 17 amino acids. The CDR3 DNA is TGTGCCAGCAGTTCTCTCTACTACAGGGGGGAGAACTATGGCTACACCTTC. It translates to CASSSLYYRGENYGYTF.

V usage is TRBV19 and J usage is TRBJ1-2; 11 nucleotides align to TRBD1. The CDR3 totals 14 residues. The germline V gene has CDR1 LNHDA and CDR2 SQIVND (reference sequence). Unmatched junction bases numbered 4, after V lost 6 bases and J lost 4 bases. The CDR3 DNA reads TGTGCCAGTAGGGGGGACAGGGGGACCTATGGCTACACCTTC. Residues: CASRGDRGTYGYTF.

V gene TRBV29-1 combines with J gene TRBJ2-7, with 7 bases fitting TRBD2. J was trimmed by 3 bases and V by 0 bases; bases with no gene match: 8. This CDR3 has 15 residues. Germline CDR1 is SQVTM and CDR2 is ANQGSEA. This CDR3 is CSVEDLTGGSYEQYF. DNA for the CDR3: TGCAGCGTTGAAGACCTAACAGGCGGGAGCTACGAGCAGTACTTC.

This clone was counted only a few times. Here the CDR3 reads CASSTDTAGWEQYF. The CDR3 nucleotides are TGTGCCAGCAGTACAGATACCGCCGGGTGGGAGCAGTACTTC. The rearrangement uses TRBV6-6 and TRBJ2-7, with D unclear. V lost 5 bases and J lost 7, with 18 bases in between. This CDR3 has 14 amino acids. The germline V gene encodes CDR1 MNHNY and CDR2 SVGAGI (reference sequence).

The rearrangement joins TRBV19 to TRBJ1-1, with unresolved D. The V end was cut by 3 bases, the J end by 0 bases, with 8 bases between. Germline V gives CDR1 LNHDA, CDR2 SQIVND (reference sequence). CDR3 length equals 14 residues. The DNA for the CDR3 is TGTGCCAGTAGTATTGGGCAGGTGAACACTGAAGCTTTCTTT. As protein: CASSIGQVNTEAFF. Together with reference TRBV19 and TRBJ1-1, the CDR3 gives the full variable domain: DGGITQSPKYLFRKEGQNVTLSCEQNLNHDAMYWYRQDPGQGLRLIYYSQIVNDFQKGDIAEGYSVSREKKESFPLTVTSAQKNPTAFYLCASSIGQVNTEAFFGQGTRLTVV.